This T cell receptor beta chain was recovered during a study of cytomegalovirus exposure and HLA in healthy donors. Remarks on this clone: Its antigen is not identified. One end of the junction does not line up with germline, which may come from a read error.

Study outcomes and limitations: A later analysis showed that HLA-associated TCR beta chains had undergone more clonal expansion than equally common others. In terms of immune exposure information, only CMV serostatus was available. The likely origin of a cluster of highly shared sequence variants was a sequencing artifact.

Healthy bone marrow donors formed the donor group. Per the germline V gene, CDR1 is SEHNR and CDR2 is FQNEAQ (reference sequence). The CDR3 consists of 15 residues. It was with 60 Vbeta and 13 Jbeta primers that the PCR ran. Produced via immunoSEQ multiplex PCR; TCRdb's table is partial and in-frame only. The sample has about 100,000 clones, roughly 80% seen once. The V gene is TRBV7-9, the J gene TRBJ1-4, with TRBD1 identical over 7 bases. Sequenced: PBMCs. The TCR was taken from a female donor in good health and CMV-seropositive. In nucleotides, the CDR3 is TGTGTCAGCAGCCCGAACCCGGGACAGACTGAAAAACTGTTTTTT. Amino acids: CVSSPNPGQTEKLFF.